The rows below give T cell receptor beta chains drawn from one sample of a study of shared clonotypes between healthy human individuals. Using immunoSEQ multiplex PCR, the repertoire was profiled, and TCRdb retains in-frame clones only, with some absent. The sample has about 1.9 million clones; 93% are singletons. Sequencing was done on a sample of naive CD8+ T cells from PBMCs. Source of these receptors: a man between 18 and 29 years old in good health. Some clones in this sample may be carry-over from other donors' samples. Each CDR3 is given with its conserved first and last residue. The D gene is left open where the match is weak. Size is omitted from some rows. Given values are once, few, many or a class for expanded clones.

NA	TRBJ2-7	NA	TRBV5-1	CASSLTETGSLWEQYF	TGCGCCAGCAGCTTGACTGAGACGGGGAGCCTGTGGGAGCAGTACTTC
NA	TRBJ1-6	NA	TRBV9	CASSVSQGHNSPLHF	TGTGCCAGCAGCGTAAGCCAGGGCCATAATTCACCCCTCCACTTT
NA	TRBJ2-2	NA	TRBV9	CASSLREELFF	TGTGCCAGCAGCCTAAGGGAGGAGCTGTTTTTT
NA	TRBJ2-5	NA	TRBV11-2	CASRSRDQETQYF	TGTGCCAGCAGATCCCGGGACCAAGAGACCCAGTACTTC
NA	TRBJ2-7	TRBD1	TRBV7-8	CASSLAADRSHEQYF	TGTGCCAGCAGCTTAGCTGCGGACAGGAGCCACGAGCAGTACTTC
NA	TRBJ2-7	NA	TRBV7-8	CASSLRDNSVGEQYF	TGTGCCAGCAGCTTGAGAGACAACTCGGTGGGCGAGCAGTACTTC
NA	TRBJ2-2	NA	TRBV5-4	CATGRRPATGELFF	TGTGCCACGGGAAGGAGACCTGCCACCGGGGAGCTGTTTTTT
NA	TRBJ1-2	NA	TRBV4-1	CASSQVDHYGYTF	TGCGCCAGCAGCCAAGTCGATCACTATGGCTACACCTTC
few	TRBJ2-3	NA	TRBV4-1	CASSQDRTSTDTQYF	TGCGCCAGCAGCCAAGATCGAACAAGCACAGATACGCAGTATTTT
NA	TRBJ2-5	TRBD2	TRBV11-2	CASSLTGGQETQYF	TGTGCCAGCAGCCTAACGGGGGGACAAGAGACCCAGTACTTC
NA	TRBJ2-7	NA	TRBV4-2	CASSQEYISYEQYF	TGTGCCAGCAGCCAAGAGTACATCTCCTACGAGCAGTACTTC
NA	TRBJ1-3	NA	TRBV6-6	CASSYSLGARGSYF	TGTGCCAGCAGTTACTCGCTAGGGGCGAGGGGATCCTATTTT
NA	TRBJ2-7	TRBD1	TRBV5-1	CASSLGQGAGYEQYF	TGCGCCAGCAGCTTGGGACAGGGGGCAGGATACGAGCAGTACTTC
once	TRBJ2-1	NA	TRBV19	CASSIGPRVGNEQFF	TGTGCCAGTAGTATAGGTCCCAGGGTGGGAAATGAGCAGTTCTTC
NA	TRBJ2-1	TRBD2	TRBV6-1	CASSGGAGETYNEQFF	TGTGCCAGCAGTGGAGGAGCGGGAGAAACCTACAATGAGCAGTTCTTC
NA	TRBJ2-3	TRBD2	TRBV18	CASSPLSGGPTDTQYF	TGTGCCAGCTCACCACTATCGGGAGGGCCCACAGATACGCAGTATTTT
NA	TRBJ2-1	TRBD2	TRBV28	CASSLDGSGRTYNEQFF	TGTGCCAGCAGTTTAGACGGTAGCGGGAGGACCTACAATGAGCAGTTCTTC
NA	TRBJ1-2	TRBD1	TRBV27	CASSEDRFNYGYTF	TGTGCCAGCAGCGAGGACAGGTTCAACTATGGCTACACCTTC
once	TRBJ2-7	TRBD2	TRBV7-8	CASSPSGLANTYEQYF	TGTGCCAGCAGCCCGTCGGGACTAGCGAATACCTACGAGCAGTACTTC
NA	TRBJ2-1	TRBD2	TRBV4-2	CASSHPGLANEQFF	TGTGCCAGCAGCCACCCGGGACTAGCGAATGAGCAGTTCTTC
NA	TRBJ2-7	TRBD2	TRBV5-1	CASSSSSGRAHEQYF	TGCGCCAGCAGCTCCTCTAGCGGGAGGGCCCACGAGCAGTACTTC
NA	TRBJ2-1	TRBD2	TRBV4-3	CASSRGAGGYNEQFF	TGCGCCAGCAGCCGAGGGGCGGGAGGATACAATGAGCAGTTCTTC
NA	TRBJ2-1	TRBD2	TRBV7-6	CASSPGTSGREPYDNEQFF	TGTGCCAGCAGCCCCGGGACTAGCGGGAGGGAACCCTACGACAATGAGCAGTTCTTC
NA	TRBJ2-7	NA	TRBV28	CASSYEQGSYEQYF	TGTGCCAGCAGTTATGAACAGGGATCCTACGAGCAGTACTTC
NA	TRBJ2-2	NA	TRBV15	CATSRDRTYTGELFF	TGTGCCACCAGCAGAGATCGGACTTACACCGGGGAGCTGTTTTTT
NA	TRBJ1-2	TRBD1	TRBV7-6	CASSPDRGWDGYTF	TGTGCCAGCAGCCCGGACAGGGGGTGGGATGGCTACACCTTC
once	TRBJ2-5	TRBD1	TRBV28	CASSLGTGIQETQYF	TGTGCCAGCAGTTTAGGGACAGGGATACAAGAGACCCAGTACTTC
NA	TRBJ1-2	NA	TRBV7-9	CASSFLRAGANYGYTF	TGTGCCAGCAGCTTCCTTCGGGCAGGGGCTAACTATGGCTACACCTTC
NA	TRBJ2-1	NA	TRBV6-6	CASSSSVVHNEQFF	TGTGCCAGCAGTTCCTCGGTAGTCCACAATGAGCAGTTCTTC